This TCR beta chain was identified during a study of beta chain features in type 1 diabetes (dated by TCRdb to between 2018 and 2020). In the study overall: Patients and healthy donors did not differ in mean age, gender distribution, total cell number or subset yield. Whereas all 30 or so donors provided naive and central memory subsets, regulatory and stem cell-like memory subsets were isolated from just 8 patients and about eight healthy donors. In the study, recently diagnosed type 1 diabetes patients and matched healthy donors were compared on the TCRB repertoires of their sorted circulating CD4+ T cell subsets. A total of 85 million to 140 million sorted cells were examined across all samples, and a strong correlation was observed between cell number per subset and RNA yield.

From each donor, a single peripheral blood sample of about 116 mL on average was drawn into heparinised tubes. Naive, central memory, regulatory and stem cell-like memory CD4+ T cells were sorted on a BD FACSAria II using a panel including CD45RO, CCR7, CD25, CD127, CD95 and CD27. A purity above 95% was achieved for all sorted populations. PBMCs were isolated right away by Lymphoprep density gradient centrifugation and were stained directly, without culture. To minimize batch effects, samples were stained and sorted in pairs, one healthy donor with one patient per experiment. V lost 2 bases and J lost 5 bases; the stretch between them is 10 bases long. Based on the germline V gene, the CDR1 and CDR2 sequences are SGDLS and YYNGEE. From the cysteine up to the phenylalanine, the CDR3 has a length of 13 residues. Only the CDR3 portion is preserved as DNA: 39 bases, with reading frame beginning at the first base.

All of the isolated RNA was reverse transcribed with the High Capacity cDNA Reverse Transcription Kit, so expressed TCRB transcripts were sequenced. Deep immunoSEQ sequencing was applied to naive, central memory and regulatory T cell samples, giving an average of roughly 3.5 million total reads per sample. After sorted cells were lysed in RLT buffer, RNA was extracted with DNase-treated RNeasy Micro or Mini kits, with the choice depending on cell number. To prevent cross-contamination, each cell subset was processed individually, whereas patient and healthy donor samples were processed jointly. The immunoSEQ multiplex PCR was used to amplify TCRB sequences from cDNA, yielding 87-bp fragments that span the CDR3 region. Sequencing of the amplicons was performed on the Illumina HiSeq platform. The study's own analysis went as follows. PCR bias was corrected computationally using synthetic template baselines, and reads within Hamming distance 2 were collapsed, with unmergeable singletons discarded. Reads were aligned to IMGT to assign V, D and J genes, CDR3 length, and insertions or deletions at six rearrangement sites. Within each subset, clonotype counts were normalized to sorted cell number, after which true diversity and Gini coefficients were computed with the tcR R package. The overlap coefficient, calculated on TCRB nucleotide sequences, was used to quantify repertoire sharing. Not all clones reach the TCRdb copy of this immuneACCESS table, which keeps in-frame sequences only. Checked studies attribute under half of the gap to unresolved V genes and leave the rest unexplained. That table furnishes V, J and clone size, whereas the DNA furnished D and trimming. This sample lists about 140,000 clones; about 7% were detected once. Of the sample, roughly 1.5% is held by the ten largest clones.

This clone was recorded a few times. Its antigen target is currently unknown. Base qualities were left out, and no much larger clone turns up one base away. What the authors observed across the whole study: Patients with type 1 diabetes made fewer insertions and deleted more nucleotides at VDJ recombination sites, implying thymic rearrangement abnormalities. Because cDNA was sequenced instead of genomic DNA, highly expressing activated cells could be over-represented, though the groups showed no difference in activation or CD3 levels. Type 1 diabetes patients showed a moderate but significant shortening of TCRB CDR3 length in all four CD4+ subsets. Because small numbers of individuals were included in the HLA sub-analyses, any influence of HLA type on TCRB rearrangement was left unresolved. The naive, central memory and regulatory TCRB repertoires appeared to resemble one another more closely among patients than among healthy donors. Shorter templates might have been favored by PCR, but patient and control samples were amplified and corrected together, so both groups would have been affected equally by any skew.

The source of this sequence is a woman aged 30 to 39 in good health. The V gene is TRBV9 and the J gene is TRBJ1-2, with the D gene not clear enough to name. Material for sequencing was central memory CD4+ T cells from blood. Read as DNA, the sequence is TGTGCCAGCAGCGTCTTCCCCGAGTATGGCTACACCTTC. This gives the protein CASSVFPEYGYTF.